Following are 22 T cell receptor beta chains from one sample sequenced in a study of T cells in Graves' hyperthyroidism and ophthalmopathy. Amplification of TCR beta CDR3 regions was performed using RNA transcripts as template. The HTBI primer set served for first-round RT-PCR of the TCR CDR3. TCRdb itself ran the multiplex PCR reads through MiXCR, one entry per CDR3 protein. The sample has hundreds of thousands of distinct CDR3 sequences; less than 45% are singletons. The sequenced material came from peripheral blood or thyroid tissue (not recorded which). These TCRs come from an adult man with Graves' disease, either hyperthyroidism or ophthalmopathy (not recorded which).

This clonotype was picked up a small number of times. The chain has TRBV20-1 and TRBJ1-2; weak D call: TRBD1 (6 bases). V was clipped by 0 bases and J by 8 bases, with 16 bases between them. CDR1 is DFQATT and CDR2 is SNEGSKA in the germline V gene (reference sequence). The CDR3 sequence is 14 residues long. The CDR3 nucleotides read TGCAGTGCTAGAGATCCCGGCAGGGGCGACGGCTACACCTTC. Its translation: CSARDPGRGDGYTF.

This clonotype was found many times. The chain carries TRBV29-1 and TRBJ2-7; maybe TRBD1 (5 bases). V lost 6 bases and J lost 3, with 12 bases in between. Germline V gene lookup returns CDR1 SQVTM and CDR2 ANQGSEA. This CDR3 comprises 12 residues. The CDR3 coding sequence is TGCAGCGTGACGACAGCTTTCTACGAGCAGTACTTC. Protein: CSVTTAFYEQYF.

V gene TRBV10-3 combines with J gene TRBJ2-7, with 8 bases identical to TRBD2. V was pared by 10 bases and J by 5 bases, with 13 bases of the junction left unmatched. From germline, CDR1 is ENHRY and CDR2 SYGVKD. The CDR3 totals 14 residues. The CDR3 is CASSPKREIHEQYF. CDR3 in DNA: TGTGCCAGCAGCCCCAAGCGGGAGATCCACGAGCAGTACTTC.

This chain links TRBV9 with TRBJ1-2, with D possibly TRBD1 on 6 matching bases. CDR1 SGDLS and CDR2 YYNGEE come from the germline V gene. The CDR3 length is 14 residues. V was shortened by 3 bases and J by 8 bases, with 17 bases between the two germline ends. The CDR3 loop reads CASSAGLQGGGYTF. CDR3 DNA sequence: TGTGCCAGCAGCGCCGGGCTACAGGGAGGGGGCTACACCTTC.

This clonotype was seen only a few times. This chain uses TRBV12-3 or TRBV12-4 with TRBJ1-4; 7 bases agree with TRBD1. With V trimmed by 9 bases and J by 6 bases, 7 bases remained unmatched. The CDR3 sequence is 13 residues long. The CDR3 protein is CASLRQGYEKLFF. In DNA, the CDR3 is TGTGCCAGTTTACGACAGGGATATGAAAAACTGTTTTTT.

The table lists this clonotype with many counts. The genes are TRBV29-1 and TRBJ2-7, with D maybe TRBD2 (7 bases). The ends were cut back, 7 bases at V and 5 bases at J, with 15 bases in the middle. This CDR3 contains 12 residues. Per the germline V gene, CDR1 is SQVTM and CDR2 is ANQGSEA. Here the CDR3 reads CSGGGNSDEQYF. As DNA, the CDR3 is TGCAGCGGCGGGGGCAACAGCGACGAGCAGTACTTC.

This clonotype was observed at least ten times. Here the CDR3 reads CSVLDTGPGEKLFF. CDR3 DNA: TGCAGCGTTCTTGATACAGGGCCTGGGGAAAAACTGTTTTTT. This chain uses TRBV29-1 with TRBJ1-4; a possible D gene is TRBD1 (6 bases). V was trimmed by 5 bases and J by 8 bases, leaving 18 bases between them. The CDR3 is made up of 14 amino acids. Germline CDR1 reads SQVTM; CDR2 reads ANQGSEA. The variable domain in full, completed from reference TRBV29-1 and TRBJ1-4, reads SAVISQKPSRDICQRGTSLTIQCQVDSQVTMMFWYRQQPGQSLTLIATANQGSEATYESGFVIDKFPISRPNLTFSTLTVSNMSPEDSSIYLCSVLDTGPGEKLFFGSGTQLSVL.

There are a few counts of this clonotype. The chain couples TRBV20-1 to TRBJ2-5, with D tentatively TRBD1 (6 bases). CDR3 length equals 17 residues. V was clipped by 4 bases and J by 0 bases, with 21 bases between them. Germline V gene lookup returns CDR1 DFQATT and CDR2 SNEGSKA (reference sequence). The CDR3 bases are TGCAGTGCTACTGTTAAGTCCGGGACACTTAACCAAGAGACCCAGTACTTC. Translating it yields CSATVKSGTLNQETQYF.

V is TRBV19 and J is TRBJ2-7; 13 bases map to TRBD2. This CDR3 contains 15 residues. Trimming cost V 7 bases and J 6 bases; bases outside gene matches: 9. Germline lookup yields CDR1 LNHDA and CDR2 SQIVND (reference sequence). DNA of the CDR3: TGTGCCAGTAAACCGGGACTAGCGGGATCTGCCGAGCAGTACTTC. As protein: CASKPGLAGSAEQYF.

This clonotype was seen a single time. The CDR3: CASSDPPGTGNTIYF. In nucleotides, the CDR3 is TGTGCCAGCAGTGACCCTCCGGGTACTGGAAACACCATATATTTT. The rearrangement links TRBV25-1 to TRBJ1-3, with D unresolved. The CDR3 spans 15 residues. The V and J ends lost 3 bases and 2 bases respectively, with 11 bases between them. CDR1 and CDR2 (germline): MGHDK, SYGVNS.

The table lists this clonotype with many counts. The J gene is TRBJ1-1, the V gene TRBV2, with TRBD1 as a possible D gene (6 bases). With 7 bases removed from V and 2 bases from J, the gap between germline ends came to 11 bases. Germline V CDR1 and CDR2: SNHLY, FYNNEI. This CDR3 comprises 13 residues. The CDR3 DNA sequence: TGTGCCAGCACAACCGGGGGCAACACTGAAGCTTTCTTT. Amino acids: CASTTGGNTEAFF.

This chain links TRBV15 with TRBJ2-2; D may be TRBD1 or TRBD2 (7 bases each). Germline assignment: CDR1 LNHNV and CDR2 YYDKDF (reference sequence). The CDR3 has 14 amino acids. The V end was cut by 5 bases, the J end by 7 bases, with 14 bases between. Here the CDR3 reads CATSAARGGGELFF. CDR3 nucleotide sequence: TGTGCCACCAGCGCCGCCAGGGGGGGCGGGGAGCTGTTTTTT.

The rearrangement uses TRBV7-9 and TRBJ1-3, with D tentatively TRBD1 (5 bases). With 4 bases removed from V and 4 bases from J, the gap between germline ends came to 14 bases. The CDR3 has 15 residues. Germline-derived CDR1 and CDR2 are SEHNR and FQNEAQ (reference sequence). The DNA of the CDR3 is TGTGCCAGCAGCTCACCATGGGGGGACGGAAACACCATATATTTT. Its translation is CASSSPWGDGNTIYF.

The rearrangement uses TRBV6-4 and TRBJ1-5; tentatively, D is TRBD1 (5 bases). This CDR3 region has 15 residues. CDR1 is MRHNA, CDR2 SNTAGT, per germline. The V gene lost 6 bases and the J gene lost 2 bases, with 14 bases spanning the gap. The CDR3 DNA reads TGTGCCAGCAGGGGTGGGGGGAGCGGCAATCAGCCCCAGCATTTT. Translated, it gives CASRGGGSGNQPQHF.

The chain has TRBV12-3 or TRBV12-4 and TRBJ1-2; unclear D gene. The CDR3 runs to 13 residues. V lost 2 bases, J lost 7 bases, and 11 bases lay in between. The CDR3 nucleotides read TGTGCCAGCAGTTTACCCGATTCGGCTGGCTACACCTTC. Translated: CASSLPDSAGYTF.

The rearrangement joins TRBV10-3 to TRBJ2-5; D might be TRBD2 (7 bases). Germline V lookup: CDR1 ENHRY, CDR2 SYGVKD. CDR3 size: 16 residues. V gave up 11 bases and J gave up 1 base, with 23 bases separating them. The CDR3 DNA is TGTGCCTCCAAGGGGGGGAAAAGCGGGACCCAAGAGACCCAGTACTTC. It yields the protein CASKGGKSGTQETQYF.

J is TRBJ1-2 and V is TRBV5-1; 7 nucleotides match TRBD1. Germline-derived CDR1 and CDR2 are SGHRS and YFSETQ. V was pared by 4 bases and J by 3 bases, with 3 bases of the junction left unmatched. CDR3 length: 13 residues. This chain's CDR3 is CASSHDRDYGYTF. In nucleotides, the CDR3 is TGCGCCAGCAGCCACGACAGGGACTATGGCTACACCTTC.

The gene calls are TRBV20-1 and TRBJ2-2; no definite D call. The CDR3 length is 14 residues. Looked up from germline, CDR1 is DFQATT and CDR2 is SNEGSKA (reference sequence). Trimming cost V 3 bases and J 1 base, with 9 bases left between them. For the CDR3, the DNA is TGCAGTGCTAGGAATCCCGGGAACACCGGGGAGCTGTTTTTT. Encoded protein: CSARNPGNTGELFF.

The genes are TRBV9 and TRBJ2-7; 7 nucleotides line up with TRBD1. CDR3 length: 14 amino acids. V was pared by 2 bases and J by 2 bases, with 4 bases of the junction left unmatched. Germline V gene lookup returns CDR1 SGDLS and CDR2 YYNGEE. The CDR3 reads CASSVGTVAYEQYF. The CDR3 DNA is TGTGCCAGCAGCGTGGGGACAGTCGCCTACGAGCAGTACTTC.

The chain carries TRBV9 and TRBJ2-7; D gene uncertain. The germline gives CDR1 SGDLS, CDR2 YYNGEE. CDR3 size: 14 residues. Trimming removed 4 bases from V and 0 bases from J, with 11 bases in between. For the CDR3, the DNA is TGTGCCAGCAGCCCAAGACTGAACTCCTACGAGCAGTACTTC. This translates into CASSPRLNSYEQYF.

This clonotype was seen a single time. The rearrangement joins TRBV2 to TRBJ1-5, with 10 bases fitting TRBD1. Germline assignment: CDR1 SNHLY and CDR2 FYNNEI. J was trimmed by 4 bases and V by 6 bases; bases with no gene match: 3. The CDR3 has 14 amino acids. The CDR3 nucleotides read TGTGCCAGCAGGACAGGGGGCTGGAATCAGCCCCAGCATTTT. Translated, it gives CASRTGGWNQPQHF.

This clonotype was recorded many times. CDR3 nucleotides: TGCAGCGTTTCGAAGGCCGCCTTAAATGAAAAACTGTTTTTT. This gives the protein CSVSKAALNEKLFF. The chain is built from TRBV29-1 and TRBJ1-4; no definite D call. Germline V lookup: CDR1 SQVTM, CDR2 ANQGSEA. The CDR3 sequence is 14 residues long. V lost 5 bases to trimming and J lost 5 bases, with 15 bases between them.